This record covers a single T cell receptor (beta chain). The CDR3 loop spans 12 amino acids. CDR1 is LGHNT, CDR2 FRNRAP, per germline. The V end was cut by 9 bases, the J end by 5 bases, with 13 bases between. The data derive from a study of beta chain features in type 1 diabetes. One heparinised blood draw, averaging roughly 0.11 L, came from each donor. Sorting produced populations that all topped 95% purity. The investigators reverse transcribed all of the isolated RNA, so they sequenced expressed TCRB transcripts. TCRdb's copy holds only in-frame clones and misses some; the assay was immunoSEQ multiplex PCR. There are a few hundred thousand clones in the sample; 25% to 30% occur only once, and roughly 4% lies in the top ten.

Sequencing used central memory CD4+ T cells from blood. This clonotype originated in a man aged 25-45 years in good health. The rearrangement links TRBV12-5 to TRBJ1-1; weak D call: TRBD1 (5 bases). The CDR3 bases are TGTGCTAGCCCGTGGGGCAATACTGAAGCTTTCTTT. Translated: CASPWGNTEAFF.